Below, 19 T cell receptor beta chains from the same sample are listed, as sequenced in a study of T cell repertoires in cytomegalovirus infection. For these receptors, no antigen is known. TCRdb re-derived calls from the reads in MiXCR, one entry per CDR3 protein. The sample comprises roughly 920,000 distinct CDR3 sequences, 30% to 40% of which are singletons, and 13% rests with the top ten. The sample here was cultured CD8+ T cells from PBMCs, taken from culture after CMV antigen stimulation. These receptors originate from a human donor in good health (CMV status not recorded). Some clones in this sample may be carry-over from other donors' samples.

This clonotype was observed a few times. V gene TRBV29-1 combines with J gene TRBJ2-5, with 10 nucleotides matching TRBD2. V was clipped by 0 bases and J by 5 bases; unmatched bases: 3. The CDR3 has 14 residues. Per the germline V gene, CDR1 is SQVTM and CDR2 is ANQGSEA. CDR3 in amino acids: CSVEDLAGDETQYF. CDR3 DNA sequence: TGCAGCGTTGAAGATCTAGCGGGGGACGAGACCCAGTACTTC.

This clonotype was detected a few times. The gene calls are TRBV10-3 and TRBJ1-4; tentative D call: TRBD1 (6 bases). Trimming took off 8 bases at V and 9 bases at J, with 22 bases between the two ends. This CDR3 region has 15 residues. Per the germline V gene, CDR1 is ENHRY and CDR2 is SYGVKD. CDR3 sequence: CAIRSTGNQGKKLFF. CDR3 nucleotides: TGTGCCATCCGCTCCACAGGGAATCAGGGGAAAAAACTGTTTTTT.

Only a few counts were recorded for this clonotype. The V gene is TRBV7-8, the J gene TRBJ2-5; 11 bases align to TRBD1. V shed 2 bases and J 0 bases; nucleotides not matched to a gene: 11. This CDR3 has 19 amino acids. The germline gives CDR1 SGHVS, CDR2 FQNEAQ. The CDR3 loop is CASSLPRTGGYRDQETQYF. The CDR3 nucleotides are TGTGCCAGCAGCTTACCCCGGACAGGGGGCTATAGGGACCAAGAGACCCAGTACTTC.

This clonotype was picked up a small number of times. This sequence joins TRBV6-2 or TRBV6-3 and TRBJ2-7; 9 nucleotides align to TRBD1. Germline lookup yields CDR1 MNHEY and CDR2 SVGEGT. This CDR3 spans 15 amino acids. V was pared by 5 bases and J by 5 bases, with 10 bases of the junction left unmatched. CDR3 amino acids: CASSHPTGGPDEQYF. In nucleotides, the CDR3 is TGTGCCAGCAGTCATCCGACAGGGGGACCGGACGAGCAGTACTTC.

This clonotype was found a few times. The rearrangement joins TRBV4-1 to TRBJ2-5; TRBD1 matches 9 bases. Germline CDR1 MGHRA, CDR2 YSYEKL. The V gene end was trimmed by 3 bases and the J gene end by 3 bases; junction bases not matched to a gene: 5. The CDR3 loop spans 15 amino acids. This CDR3 reads CASSHPTGGEETQYF. CDR3 bases: TGCGCCAGCAGCCACCCGACAGGGGGTGAAGAGACCCAGTACTTC.

This clonotype was observed a few times. This sequence joins TRBV5-1 and TRBJ2-7, with TRBD1 matching over 8 bases. CDR1 is SGHRS, CDR2 YFSETQ, per germline. This CDR3 is 14 amino acids long. V shed 0 bases, J shed 5 bases, and the junction held 4 bases outside the gene matches. For the CDR3, the DNA is TGCGCCAGCAGCTTGGCCGCAGGGGGCCACGAGCAGTACGTC. Encoded protein: CASSLAAGGHEQYV.

This chain connects TRBV4-2 to TRBJ1-2, with D unresolved. The CDR3 is 17 residues long. V was trimmed by 2 bases and J by 2 bases, leaving 18 bases between them. CDR1 and CDR2 from the germline V gene are LGHNA and YNFKEQ. CDR3 protein: CASSQPRPLTGNYGYTF. DNA of the CDR3: TGTGCCAGCAGCCAACCCCGTCCCCTGACGGGCAACTATGGCTACACCTTC.

The sample holds a few counts of this clonotype. The chain joins TRBV7-6 to TRBJ1-2; 8 nucleotides agree with TRBD1. Germline assignment: CDR1 SGHVS and CDR2 FNYEAQ. This CDR3 has 18 amino acids. After removal of 1 base from V and 0 bases from J, the junction contained 10 bases not matched to a gene. CDR3 coding DNA: TGTGCCAGCAGCTTAGGTAGTGACAGGGGACTGCCTAACTATGGCTACACCTTC. Protein: CASSLGSDRGLPNYGYTF.

V usage is TRBV6-6 and J usage is TRBJ1-1, with 12 bases lining up with TRBD1. Trimming removed 5 bases from V and 0 bases from J; junction bases left unmatched: 7. CDR3 length equals 17 residues. CDR1 MNHNY and CDR2 SVGAGI come from the germline V gene (reference sequence). As DNA, the CDR3 is TGTGCCAGCAGTCCTACCGGGACAGGGGGCATGAACACTGAAGCTTTCTTT. Translated: CASSPTGTGGMNTEAFF.

This clonotype has only a few counts. The V gene is TRBV2, the J gene TRBJ2-4; TRBD2 aligns across 8 bases. The CDR3 runs 18 residues. J lost 3 bases, V lost 8 bases, and 18 bases had no gene match. Germline CDR1 reads SNHLY; CDR2 reads FYNNEI. The CDR3 DNA sequence: TGTGCCAGCCTAGGGAAGCGGGGGCGAACTCGGGACAAAAACATTCAGTACTTC. As protein: CASLGKRGRTRDKNIQYF.

This clonotype was counted between two and nine times. The chain uses TRBV4-1 and TRBJ1-2; D perhaps matches TRBD1 (5 bases). Trimming left V 0 bases short and J 3 bases short, with 11 bases between. This CDR3 region has 15 residues. Germline CDR1 and CDR2: MGHRA and YSYEKL. CDR3 loop: CASSQDPQEDYGYTF. CDR3 DNA: TGCGCCAGCAGCCAAGATCCACAGGAGGACTATGGCTACACCTTC.

This clonotype turned up a few times. The gene calls are TRBV6-1 and TRBJ2-7; D may be TRBD2 (5 bases). CDR1 is MNHNS and CDR2 is SASEGT in the germline V gene. The length of the CDR3 is 13 residues. Trimming took off 6 bases at V and 3 bases at J, with 12 bases between the two ends. The CDR3 region is CASSRYEGYEQYF. CDR3 in DNA: TGTGCCAGCAGCAGGTATGAGGGCTACGAGCAGTACTTC.

V gene TRBV28 combines with J gene TRBJ2-3, with TRBD2 matching over 12 bases. Trimming took 3 bases from V and 4 from J; bases not matched to a gene: 8. The germline V gene has CDR1 MDHEN and CDR2 SYDVKM. This CDR3 has 17 residues. CDR3: CASSFPRLAGDPDTQYF. The DNA for the CDR3 is TGTGCCAGCAGTTTCCCTCGACTAGCGGGGGACCCAGATACGCAGTATTTT.

This clonotype occurred a few times. The chain carries TRBV6-5 and TRBJ2-2, with 7 bases that match TRBD1. The CDR3 covers 16 residues. V lost 2 bases and J lost 0; bases outside the gene matches: 3. Per germline, CDR1 MNHEY and CDR2 SVGAGI. CDR3 region: CASSYQTGPNTGELFF. The CDR3 DNA reads as TGTGCCAGCAGTTACCAGACAGGGCCGAACACCGGGGAGCTGTTTTTT.

The chain is built from TRBV29-1 and TRBJ2-5; tentatively, D is TRBD2 (5 bases). From germline, CDR1 is SQVTM and CDR2 ANQGSEA. The CDR3 extends over 15 amino acids. CDR3 bases: TGCAGAGATCCCGGACTCACCCTATTCCAAGAGACCCAGTACTTC. Translated, it gives CRDPGLTLFQETQYF.

This clonotype showed up many times. J is TRBJ1-6 and V is TRBV28; 10 bases line up with TRBD1. Trimming at V came to 8 bases and at J to 8 bases, leaving 3 bases not matched to a gene. The CDR3 runs 13 residues. Germline V gives CDR1 MDHEN, CDR2 SYDVKM. In nucleotides, the CDR3 is TGTGCCAGCTACGGGACAGGGGATTCACCCCTCCACTTT. Its translation: CASYGTGDSPLHF. Complete variable domain (other parts from reference TRBV28 and TRBJ1-6): DVKVTQSSRYLVKRTGEKVFLECVQDMDHENMFWYRQDPGLGLRLIYFSYDVKMKEKGDIPEGYSVSREKKERFSLILESASTNQTSMYLCASYGTGDSPLHFGNGTRLTVT.

The genes are TRBV6-1 and TRBJ2-3; 12 bases are shared with TRBD1. The CDR3 runs 16 residues. CDR1 and CDR2 from the germline V gene are MNHNS and SASEGT. With V trimmed by 4 bases and J by 4 bases, 6 bases remained unmatched. The CDR3 is CASSVPGTGGADTQYF. The CDR3 bases are TGTGCCAGCAGTGTGCCCGGGACAGGGGGCGCAGATACGCAGTATTTT.

The CDR3 coding sequence is TGTGCCAGCAGCCAAAGGGGGGGGGACTACAATGAGCAGTTCTTC. Its protein product is CASSQRGGDYNEQFF. The J gene is TRBJ2-1, the V gene TRBV14; maybe TRBD2 (7 bases). The CDR3 length is 15 residues. Between the trimmed V and J ends, which lost 2 bases and 3 bases, there was a span of 11 bases. The germline CDR1 and CDR2 sequences are SGHDN and FVKESK.

The gene calls are TRBV27 and TRBJ2-2; D possibly corresponds to TRBD2 (7 bases). Trimming took 3 bases from V and 5 from J, leaving 13 bases between them. Germline CDR1 reads MNHEY; CDR2 reads SMNVEV (reference sequence). This CDR3 has 15 amino acids. CDR3 DNA sequence: TGTGCCAGCAGTTTGTTCGGGGGGCAAACCGGGGAGCTGTTTTTT. Translating it yields CASSLFGGQTGELFF.